Only a few counts were recorded for the clone carrying this TCR beta chain. Its specificity is unknown. This entry comes from a study of T cells in Graves' hyperthyroidism and ophthalmopathy. PBMCs stemmed from about 9.5 ml fresh peripheral blood. The investigators amplified TCR beta CDR3 regions from RNA transcripts. In the first-round RT-PCR of the TCR CDR3, the HTBI primer set was used. TCRdb re-analysed the multiplex PCR reads in MiXCR, keeping a single row per CDR3 protein. Among some 530,000 distinct CDR3 sequences listed, 22% were seen once. The CDR3 sequence is 15 residues long. V gave up 0 bases and J gave up 4 bases, with 12 bases separating them. Germline V CDR1 and CDR2: LGHNA, YSLEER. Study-wide findings and caveats: The majority of expanded thyroid clonotypes above 0.001 also appeared in blood. By a 13 V-J model, ophthalmopathy was set apart from stable hyperthyroidism.

This TCR was sampled from a woman between 70 and 85 years old with Graves' ophthalmopathy. The chain recombines TRBV4-3 with TRBJ1-2, with D uncertain. The sequenced material came from blood. In nucleotides, the CDR3 is TGCGCCAGCAGCCAAGATAACGACCCGATCTATGGCTACACCTTC. Its translation: CASSQDNDPIYGYTF.